This TCR beta chain was retrieved from a study of blood T cell repertoires in COVID-19. Sequencing was performed with immunoSEQ multiplex PCR; in TCRdb, only in-frame clones are kept and a portion is missing. The table records under 35,000 clones, around nine tenths of them present only once. The source material was peripheral blood. The TCR sequence derives from a human donor in a cohort sampled during active COVID-19.

The CDR3 DNA sequence: TGTGCCAGCAGCCAAGGGCCGGGGGACAATCAGCCCCAGCATTTT. Its protein product is CASSQGPGDNQPQHF. The J gene is TRBJ1-5, the V gene TRBV3-1 (or the pseudogene TRBV3-2); weak D call: TRBD1 (5 bases). The CDR3 loop spans 15 amino acids. Trimming left V 1 base short and J 3 bases short, with 10 bases between. CDR1 is LGHDT, CDR2 YNNKEL, per germline (reference sequence).